A single count supports the clone carrying this T cell receptor beta chain. Lacking the conserved final phenylalanine or tryptophan, this CDR3 likely reflects a read error. No DNA is shown, since the ends of the CDR3 on it are uncertain; the CDR3 is the one TCRdb lists. The sample belongs to a study of Graves' ophthalmopathy and Graves' hyperthyroidism. The CDR3 length is 14 residues, termini included. The V gene's germline CDR1 is KGHDR and CDR2 SFDVKD. Amplifying from RNA transcripts, the study obtained TCR beta CDR3 regions. Second-round multiplex PCR followed a first-round RT-PCR using HTBI primers. MiXCR was run by TCRdb on the multiplex PCR reads, yielding one entry per CDR3 protein. The sample carries about 480,000 distinct CDR3 sequences, approximately 15% recorded once.

The clonotype was recovered from a woman in her thirties with Graves' ophthalmopathy. This chain connects TRBV24-1 to TRBJ1-5. Source material: blood. Here the CDR3 reads CATSDSVSNQPQRV.